These 10 T cell receptor beta chains originate from one sample sequenced in a study of T cell repertoires in cytomegalovirus infection. TCRdb redid the calling of the reads with MiXCR, one entry per CDR3 protein. Of about 920,000 distinct CDR3 sequences listed, roughly 30% are singletons. These receptors have no identified antigens. The sample in question was cultured CD8+ T cells from PBMCs, obtained from culture after CMV antigen stimulation. The receptor source for this set is a human donor in good health (CMV status not recorded). Some clones in this sample may be carry-over from other donors' samples.

Note on this clonotype: This sequence may be a read error, since a much larger clone differs from it by one base. The chain employs TRBV27 and TRBJ1-5; the D is unclear. There are 15 residues in the CDR3. Trimming pared 5 bases from V and 9 bases from J, leaving 20 bases between. CDR1 and CDR2 from the germline V gene are MNHEY and SMNVEV (reference sequence). DNA for the CDR3: TGTGCCAGCAGTCCCTCCAGGACTGGAGGATCGCCCCAGCATTTT. Protein product: CASSPSRTGGSPQHF.

This clonotype was detected ten times or more. The chain couples TRBV7-2 to TRBJ1-2; D is uncertain. Trimming pared 5 bases from V and 4 bases from J, leaving 14 bases between. This CDR3 is 14 amino acids long. CDR1 is SGHTA, CDR2 FQGNSA, per germline. CDR3 coding DNA: TGTGCCAGCAGCCTAAGGAGTTCCCTCTATGGCTACACCTTC. Its protein is CASSLRSSLYGYTF.

This clonotype has a handful of counts. The CDR3: CASSLEGGMGNTEAFF. CDR3 coding DNA: TGTGCCAGCAGTTTAGAGGGAGGGATGGGGAACACTGAAGCTTTCTTT. The genes are TRBV12-3 or TRBV12-4 and TRBJ1-1; D gene uncertain. The germline V and J ends were trimmed by 1 base and 1 base, with 13 bases remaining between them. The CDR3 consists of 16 residues.

Turning to this clonotype: With a much larger clone just one base away, this may be a read error. The chain employs TRBV7-3 and TRBJ2-1; D call uncertain. Trimming pared 2 bases from V and 8 bases from J, leaving 16 bases between. From germline, CDR1 is SGHTA and CDR2 FQGTGA. The CDR3 contains 15 residues. CDR3 loop: CASSLGQVALDEQFF. As DNA, the CDR3 is TGTGCCAGCAGCTTAGGGCAGGTCGCACTGGATGAGCAGTTCTTC.

This clonotype was picked up a small number of times. The chain links TRBV27 to TRBJ1-5, with D possibly being TRBD1 (5 bases). This CDR3 region has 14 residues. With 4 bases removed from V and 1 base from J, the gap between germline ends came to 8 bases. From germline, CDR1 is MNHEY and CDR2 SMNVEV (reference sequence). CDR3 bases: TGTGCCAGCAGTTCCGGGGCCAGCAATCAGCCCCAGCATTTT. This codes for CASSSGASNQPQHF.

This chain connects TRBV24-1 to TRBJ2-1; possibly TRBD2 for D (6 bases). The CDR3 has 13 residues. V was trimmed by 8 bases and J by 6 bases, leaving 13 bases between them. The germline V gene has CDR1 KGHDR and CDR2 SFDVKD. CDR3 in DNA: TGTGCCACCAATGGGAGGTCAGGCAATGAGCAGTTCTTC. Its translation is CATNGRSGNEQFF.

This clonotype was recorded a few times. The junction and the germline gene differ at one end; a read error may be behind it. This chain uses TRBV7-7 with TRBJ1-4; D is possibly TRBD1 (6 bases). Germline lookup yields CDR1 SSHAT and CDR2 FNYEAQ (reference sequence). This CDR3 is 16 amino acids long. The CDR3 DNA sequence: TGTGCTAGCAGCTTAGGCCGACAGGAAGAGAACGAAAAACTGTTTTTT. Encoded protein: CASSLGRQEENEKLFF.

This clonotype was recorded a few times. This chain uses TRBV6-5 with TRBJ2-1; TRBD2 is a possible D gene (6 bases). Trimming pared 3 bases from V and 5 bases from J, leaving 17 bases between. The germline CDR1 and CDR2 sequences are MNHEY and SVGAGI. CDR3 length equals 16 residues. The CDR3 DNA sequence: TGTGCCAGCAGTTATCTACCGGGGGTACCAAACAATGAGCAGTTCTTC. Its protein product is CASSYLPGVPNNEQFF.

This clonotype occurred a few times. The chain recombines TRBV27 with TRBJ2-7, with unresolved D. The germline V gene has CDR1 MNHEY and CDR2 SMNVEV (reference sequence). The CDR3 contains 12 residues. Trimming pared 8 bases from V and 5 bases from J, leaving 13 bases between. CDR3 sequence (DNA): TGTGCCAGCTTTTCCGTAGAGAACGAGCAGTACGTC. Encoded protein: CASFSVENEQYV.

This clonotype occurred a few times. This rearrangement joins TRBV6-2 or TRBV6-3 to TRBJ2-1; possible D gene TRBD1, 6 bases. The length of the CDR3 is 18 residues. The V gene lost 2 bases and the J gene lost 4 bases, with 21 bases spanning the gap. Germline lookup yields CDR1 MNHEY and CDR2 SVGEGT. CDR3 nucleotide sequence: TGTGCCAGCAGTTACCACTCGAGGGACACAAACATTTACAATGAGCAGTTCTTC. It is translated as CASSYHSRDTNIYNEQFF.